This T cell receptor beta chain was profiled in a study of blood T cell repertoires in COVID-19. The V gene's germline CDR1 is MNHEY and CDR2 SVGAGI. V lost 5 bases to trimming and J lost 7 bases, with 20 bases between them. The CDR3 is 15 residues long. Libraries were prepared by immunoSEQ multiplex PCR; TCRdb keeps only in-frame clonotypes and omits some of them. The table has fewer than 400,000 clones, over 80% seen once. This receptor was identified in a man aged 25-45 years who had recovered from COVID-19. Sequenced sample: PBMCs or T cells enriched from blood (not recorded which). This chain joins TRBV6-5 and TRBJ1-2; possibly TRBD1 for D (5 bases). This chain's CDR3 is CASSPPDGQGLGYTF. The CDR3 bases are TGTGCCAGCAGTCCTCCGGATGGGCAGGGTCTTGGCTACACCTTC.